These T cell receptor beta chains were read from a single sample in a study of beta chain features in type 1 diabetes. Here immunoSEQ multiplex PCR was the method, and the copy in TCRdb shows in-frame clones only, minus some. The table has just under 150,000 clones, about 13% seen once. The sample comprised central memory CD4+ T cells from blood. Source of these receptors: a man between 18 and 35 years old with type 1 diabetes. The CDR3 runs from the conserved cysteine through the conserved F or W. A D gene is named only where the DNA matches it firmly. A row's size may be missing; if present it is once, few, many or a size class.

V: TRBV18
J: TRBJ2-7
D: .
size: few
CDR3: CASSPGLGQGSEQYF
DNA: TGTGCCAGCTCACCTGGACTCGGGCAGGGGAGCGAGCAGTACTTC

V: TRBV2
J: TRBJ1-1
D: TRBD1
size: .
CDR3: CASTLQGDAEAFF
DNA: TGTGCCAGCACCCTACAGGGGGACGCTGAAGCTTTCTTT

V: TRBV30
J: TRBJ2-1
D: TRBD1
size: many
CDR3: CAWRPTGGYNEQFF
DNA: TGTGCCTGGAGACCGACAGGGGGCTACAATGAGCAGTTCTTC

V: TRBV7-9
J: TRBJ2-1
D: .
size: few
CDR3: CASSLDLGGAFF
DNA: TGTGCCAGCAGCTTAGACCTTGGCGGGGCGTTCTTC

V: TRBV29-1
J: TRBJ2-3
D: .
size: .
CDR3: CSAIKETDTQYF
DNA: TGCAGCGCGATAAAAGAGACAGATACGCAGTATTTT

V: TRBV29-1
J: TRBJ2-3
D: TRBD1
size: .
CDR3: CSVEGTGESGDTQYF
DNA: TGCAGCGTTGAAGGGACAGGGGAGTCGGGGGATACGCAGTATTTT

V: TRBV20-1
J: TRBJ2-3
D: .
size: .
CDR3: CSASGPDTQYF
DNA: TGCAGTGCTAGCGGCCCAGATACGCAGTATTTT

V: TRBV19
J: TRBJ1-5
D: TRBD1
size: .
CDR3: CASSDLDRDQPQHF
DNA: TGTGCCAGTAGTGACCTAGACAGGGATCAGCCCCAGCATTTT

V: TRBV7-9
J: TRBJ1-2
D: .
size: few
CDR3: CASSLEDRFVTF
DNA: TGTGCCAGCAGCTTAGAAGACAGGTTCGTCACCTTC

V: TRBV5-4
J: TRBJ1-1
D: .
size: .
CDR3: CASSLAFRDRLNTEAFF
DNA: TGTGCCAGCAGCTTGGCCTTTAGGGACCGGTTGAACACTGAAGCTTTCTTT

V: TRBV6-5
J: TRBJ2-5
D: .
size: few
CDR3: CASSFTGARKETQYF
DNA: TGTGCCAGCAGTTTTACGGGGGCGCGGAAGGAGACCCAGTACTTC

V: TRBV5-8
J: TRBJ1-5
D: .
size: few
CDR3: CASRSAGNQPQHF
DNA: TGTGCCAGCAGATCGGCAGGCAATCAGCCCCAGCATTTT

V: TRBV14
J: TRBJ2-1
D: .
size: few
CDR3: CASSQGRGLRNNEQFF
DNA: TGTGCCAGCAGCCAAGGGCGGGGGCTACGAAACAATGAGCAGTTCTTC

V: TRBV5-6
J: TRBJ1-1
D: TRBD1
size: many
CDR3: CASSRGTVMLRNTEAFF
DNA: TGTGCCAGCAGCCGAGGGACAGTTATGTTGAGGAACACTGAAGCTTTCTTT

V: TRBV14
J: TRBJ1-1
D: .
size: .
CDR3: CASSREGRYTEAFF
DNA: TGTGCCAGCAGCCGTGAGGGGCGGTACACTGAAGCTTTCTTT

V: TRBV6-5
J: TRBJ2-7
D: TRBD1
size: .
CDR3: CASSRGRTGEYEQYF
DNA: TGTGCCAGCAGCCGTGGTCGGACAGGGGAATACGAGCAGTACTTC

V: TRBV9
J: TRBJ2-3
D: .
size: .
CDR3: CASSVVLTDTQYF
DNA: TGTGCCAGCAGCGTAGTTTTAACAGATACGCAGTATTTT

V: TRBV7-6
J: TRBJ1-1
D: .
size: few
CDR3: CASSLKDQGTEAFF
DNA: TGTGCCAGCAGCTTAAAGGACCAGGGGACTGAAGCTTTCTTT

V: TRBV10-3
J: TRBJ1-3
D: .
size: few
CDR3: CAISEGFTHSGNTIYF
DNA: TGTGCCATCAGTGAAGGGTTCACCCACTCTGGAAACACCATATATTTT

V: TRBV20-1
J: TRBJ1-1
D: .
size: many
CDR3: CSATKGGEAFF
DNA: TGCAGTGCCACCAAGGGAGGTGAAGCTTTCTTT

V: TRBV7-9
J: TRBJ1-4
D: .
size: .
CDR3: CASSLGSGLDEKLFF
DNA: TGTGCCAGCAGCTTAGGGTCGGGGTTGGACGAAAAACTGTTTTTT

V: TRBV6-5
J: TRBJ2-1
D: TRBD2
size: .
CDR3: CASSRAGGRGNEQFF
DNA: TGTGCCAGCAGCCGAGCGGGGGGCCGAGGAAATGAGCAGTTCTTC

V: TRBV7-2
J: TRBJ1-1
D: .
size: few
CDR3: CASSQGLWTEAFF
DNA: TGTGCCAGCAGCCAGGGATTATGGACTGAAGCTTTCTTT

V: TRBV29-1
J: TRBJ2-1
D: .
size: .
CDR3: CSSDQGGHNEQFF
DNA: TGCAGCTCGGACCAGGGGGGCCACAATGAGCAGTTCTTC

V: TRBV10-3
J: TRBJ1-2
D: .
size: many
CDR3: CAISEQNYGYTF
DNA: TGTGCCATCAGTGAGCAGAACTATGGCTACACCTTC

V: TRBV25-1
J: TRBJ1-1
D: .
size: .
CDR3: CASRRTGKNTEAFF
DNA: TGTGCCAGCAGGCGCACAGGGAAGAACACTGAAGCTTTCTTT

V: TRBV6-5
J: TRBJ2-1
D: TRBD1
size: .
CDR3: CASGTGANEQFF
DNA: TGTGCCAGCGGGACAGGGGCAAATGAGCAGTTCTTC

V: TRBV7-2
J: TRBJ1-6
D: .
size: many
CDR3: CASSLDPRNSPLHF
DNA: TGTGCCAGCAGCTTAGACCCAAGGAATTCACCCCTCCACTTT

V: TRBV5-1
J: TRBJ2-3
D: .
size: .
CDR3: CASSLARLSTFTDTQYF
DNA: TGCGCCAGCAGCTTGGCCAGACTTTCGACGTTCACAGATACGCAGTATTTT

V: TRBV19
J: TRBJ2-5
D: .
size: .
CDR3: CASTSSGTQYF
DNA: TGTGCCAGTACCTCCTCAGGGACCCAGTACTTC

V: TRBV2
J: TRBJ2-3
D: TRBD1
size: .
CDR3: CASRDGTGPDTQYF
DNA: TGTGCCAGCAGGGACGGGACAGGGCCAGATACGCAGTATTTT

V: TRBV5-1
J: TRBJ2-1
D: TRBD1
size: .
CDR3: CASSSDRVDEQFF
DNA: TGCGCCAGCAGCTCCGACAGGGTCGATGAGCAGTTCTTC

V: TRBV29-1
J: TRBJ1-1
D: .
size: few
CDR3: CSVQMESTEAFF
DNA: TGCAGCGTCCAGATGGAGAGCACTGAAGCTTTCTTT

V: TRBV29-1
J: TRBJ1-4
D: .
size: few
CDR3: CSVGPSPNEKLFF
DNA: TGCAGCGTTGGGCCATCCCCAAATGAAAAACTGTTTTTT

V: TRBV18
J: TRBJ1-1
D: .
size: few
CDR3: CASSPYKGEGTEAFF
DNA: TGTGCCAGCTCACCATACAAGGGTGAGGGCACTGAAGCTTTCTTT

V: TRBV5-8
J: TRBJ2-3
D: TRBD2
size: many
CDR3: CASSFTSGGTDTQYF
DNA: TGTGCCAGCAGCTTTACTAGCGGGGGCACAGATACGCAGTATTTT

V: TRBV30
J: TRBJ1-4
D: .
size: few
CDR3: CACAAQAWYSNEKLFF
DNA: TGTGCCTGCGCCGCGCAGGCCTGGTACTCGAATGAAAAACTGTTTTTT

V: TRBV6-1
J: TRBJ2-7
D: TRBD1
size: few
CDR3: CASSGPDRGSTEQYF
DNA: TGTGCCAGCAGTGGACCGGACAGGGGCTCCACCGAGCAGTACTTC

V: TRBV18
J: TRBJ1-1
D: .
size: many
CDR3: CASSPDVMNTEAFF
DNA: TGTGCCAGCTCTCCGGACGTAATGAACACTGAAGCTTTCTTT

V: TRBV5-1
J: TRBJ2-1
D: TRBD2
size: .
CDR3: CASSLDGLAGADEQFF
DNA: TGCGCCAGCAGCTTGGACGGCCTAGCGGGGGCGGATGAGCAGTTCTTC

V: TRBV28
J: TRBJ2-5
D: TRBD1
size: once
CDR3: CASTSTGVDETQYF
DNA: TGTGCCAGCACCTCGACAGGGGTAGACGAGACCCAGTACTTC

V: TRBV6-1
J: TRBJ2-3
D: TRBD1
size: .
CDR3: CASRTGPADTQYF
DNA: TGTGCCAGCCGGACAGGACCGGCAGATACGCAGTATTTT

V: TRBV29-1
J: TRBJ2-7
D: .
size: few
CDR3: CSANGLRSPNEQYF
DNA: TGCAGCGCTAACGGATTGAGGAGCCCTAACGAGCAGTACTTC

V: TRBV9
J: TRBJ1-2
D: .
size: few
CDR3: CASSVEGKGVGYGYTF
DNA: TGTGCCAGCAGCGTAGAGGGAAAGGGCGTCGGCTATGGCTACACCTTC

V: TRBV18
J: TRBJ2-3
D: .
size: .
CDR3: CASSPPRQRLTDTQYF
DNA: TGTGCCAGCTCACCACCGAGACAGCGGCTCACAGATACGCAGTATTTT

V: TRBV30
J: TRBJ2-7
D: TRBD2
size: few
CDR3: CAWSVAREDEQYF
DNA: TGTGCCTGGAGTGTGGCACGGGAGGACGAGCAGTACTTC

V: TRBV11-2
J: TRBJ2-3
D: .
size: few
CDR3: CASSLNSLRDTQYF
DNA: TGTGCCAGCAGCTTAAACAGTCTAAGGGATACGCAGTATTTT

V: TRBV7-8
J: TRBJ1-1
D: .
size: .
CDR3: CASSLAGNTEAFF
DNA: TGTGCCAGCAGCTTAGCGGGTAACACTGAAGCTTTCTTT

V: TRBV5-1
J: TRBJ1-2
D: TRBD1
size: few
CDR3: CASSSKGQREVYGYTF
DNA: TGCGCCAGCAGCTCCAAGGGACAGCGAGAGGTCTATGGCTACACCTTC

V: TRBV28
J: TRBJ1-2
D: TRBD1
size: .
CDR3: CASSWDRGRSYGYTF
DNA: TGTGCCAGCAGTTGGGACAGGGGGCGAAGCTATGGCTACACCTTC

V: TRBV27
J: TRBJ1-1
D: .
size: .
CDR3: CASSYLGGNTEAFF
DNA: TGTGCCAGCAGCTACCTGGGGGGGAACACTGAAGCTTTCTTT

V: TRBV6-1
J: TRBJ2-5
D: .
size: few
CDR3: CASRSYFTGEGTQYF
DNA: TGTGCCAGCAGATCGTACTTTACAGGGGAGGGGACCCAGTACTTC

V: TRBV6-6
J: TRBJ1-1
D: TRBD1
size: .
CDR3: CAIKGQGNTEAFF
DNA: TGTGCCATCAAAGGACAGGGCAACACTGAAGCTTTCTTT

V: TRBV19
J: TRBJ1-4
D: .
size: .
CDR3: CASSRTQGNNEKLFF
DNA: TGTGCCAGTAGTAGGACTCAGGGAAATAATGAAAAACTGTTTTTT